These 21 T cell receptor beta chains came from one sample sequenced in a study of blood T cell repertoires in COVID-19. Only in-frame clones appear in the TCRdb table, and some are missing; sequencing was by immunoSEQ multiplex PCR. This sample carries fewer than 600,000 clones, approximately 90% of them seen once, and the ten largest clones take about 2%. The specimen sequenced was PBMCs or T cells enriched from blood (not recorded which). The source of these receptors is a woman in her thirties or forties who had recovered from COVID-19.

V and J are TRBV19 and TRBJ1-2; D is perhaps TRBD1 (5 bases). Germline lookup yields CDR1 LNHDA and CDR2 SQIVND (reference sequence). This CDR3 has 14 residues. Trimming pared 3 bases from V and 7 bases from J, leaving 15 bases between. The CDR3 DNA reads as TGTGCCAGTAGTATGTGGGGGGTCGGAGTTGGCTACACCTTC. This codes for CASSMWGVGVGYTF. The full variable domain, rest sourced from reference TRBV19 and TRBJ1-2, is DGGITQSPKYLFRKEGQNVTLSCEQNLNHDAMYWYRQDPGQGLRLIYYSQIVNDFQKGDIAEGYSVSREKKESFPLTVTSAQKNPTAFYLCASSMWGVGVGYTFGSGTRLTVV.

This clone was counted a few times. This chain joins TRBV7-2 and TRBJ1-1, with 8 bases aligning to TRBD1. V shed 5 bases and J 5 bases; nucleotides not matched to a gene: 7. The CDR3 extends over 14 amino acids. CDR1 is SGHTA, CDR2 FQGNSA, per germline. In DNA, the CDR3 is TGTGCCAGCAGCCCAGTAACAGGGGGAACTGAAGCTTTCTTT. Translating it yields CASSPVTGGTEAFF.

Remarks on this clone: Distinct nucleotide sequences in the sample also encode this CDR3. The V call is TRBV7-2, the J call TRBJ1-3; possibly TRBD1 for D (5 bases). This CDR3 spans 15 amino acids. V was cut by 2 bases and J by 4 bases, with 12 bases left in between. Per germline, CDR1 SGHTA and CDR2 FQGNSA. Here the CDR3 DNA reads TGTGCCAGCAGCTTATCAAGGGGCCGAGGAAACACCATATATTTT. Its protein is CASSLSRGRGNTIYF.

The V and J genes are TRBV5-8 and TRBJ1-3, with TRBD1 as a possible D gene (5 bases). The CDR3 covers 15 residues. V shed 4 bases and J shed 0 bases, with 11 bases lying between them. The V gene's germline CDR1 is SGHTS and CDR2 YDEGEE. The CDR3 sequence is CASSLGHSSGNTIYF. The CDR3 region has the DNA TGTGCCAGCAGCCTCGGACACAGCTCTGGAAACACCATATATTTT.

The chain recombines TRBV27 with TRBJ2-3, with D hard to call. Germline V gene lookup returns CDR1 MNHEY and CDR2 SMNVEV (reference sequence). The length of the CDR3 is 16 residues. Trimming pared 6 bases from V and 2 bases from J, leaving 18 bases between. CDR3 sequence reads: CASSPSPRHLTDTQYF. CDR3 coding DNA: TGTGCCAGCAGCCCAAGCCCGAGACACCTCACAGATACGCAGTATTTT.

The J gene is TRBJ2-7, the V gene TRBV5-6, with 9 bases aligning to TRBD1. J gave up 3 bases and V 3 bases, and 4 bases lay outside the gene matches. The CDR3 totals 14 residues. Per the germline V gene, CDR1 is SGHDT and CDR2 is YYEEEE. The CDR3 sequence is CASSSGTGNYEQYF. In DNA, the CDR3 is TGTGCCAGCAGCTCCGGGACAGGGAACTACGAGCAGTACTTC.

This rearrangement joins TRBV7-9 to TRBJ2-7, with 13 bases identical to TRBD2. The CDR3 spans 16 residues. V trimming: 3 bases; J trimming: 7 bases; junction bases outside the gene matches: 9. Germline V CDR1 and CDR2: SEHNR, FQNEAQ (reference sequence). Written as DNA, the CDR3 is TGTGCCAGCAGCTTGGGTCAAGGACTAGCGGGAGCAGAGCAGTACTTC. Protein: CASSLGQGLAGAEQYF.

This clone was observed a few times. The chain uses TRBV5-1 and TRBJ1-3; D is unclear. The CDR3 sequence is 13 residues long. The germline gives CDR1 SGHRS, CDR2 YFSETQ. Trimming removed 0 bases from V and 3 bases from J, with 4 bases in between. DNA for the CDR3: TGCGCCAGCAGCTTGGACAGTGGAAACACCATATATTTT. Its translation: CASSLDSGNTIYF.

The chain is built from TRBV9 and TRBJ1-3; 7 bases map to TRBD1. Trimming cost V 0 bases and J 0 bases; bases outside gene matches: 3. This CDR3 is 16 amino acids long. CDR1 is SGDLS, CDR2 YYNGEE, per germline. CDR3 DNA sequence: TGTGCCAGCAGCGTAGAAGCAGGGGGCTCTGGAAACACCATATATTTT. This encodes CASSVEAGGSGNTIYF.

The CDR3 nucleotides read TGTGCCAGCAGCTGGGGGGGTAGTTATAATTCACCCCTCCACTTT. Translated: CASSWGGSYNSPLHF. This chain joins TRBV5-6 and TRBJ1-6, with a weak D call TRBD1 (5 bases). Trimming left V 3 bases short and J 4 bases short, with 11 bases between. CDR3 length equals 15 residues. Germline CDR1 is SGHDT and CDR2 is YYEEEE.

The chain combines TRBV18 with TRBJ2-1; 8 bases match TRBD2. The CDR3 loop spans 15 amino acids. From germline, CDR1 is KGHSH and CDR2 LQKENI. The junction had 7 bases not matched to a gene; V was cut back by 3 bases and J by 6 bases. The CDR3 loop reads CASSPRREGRNEQFF. DNA of the CDR3: TGTGCCAGCTCACCTCGTCGGGAGGGCCGCAATGAGCAGTTCTTC.

The J gene is TRBJ2-7, the V gene TRBV6-5; 7 positions agree with TRBD1. Germline-derived CDR1 and CDR2 are MNHEY and SVGAGI. This CDR3 is built from 13 residues. Germline trimming cut 2 bases from V and 5 bases from J; bases unmatched to any gene: 3. CDR3 protein: CASSYTTGNEQYF. CDR3 sequence (DNA): TGTGCCAGCAGTTACACGACAGGGAACGAGCAGTACTTC.

The gene calls are TRBV28 and TRBJ1-2, with 9 bases fitting TRBD1. This CDR3 contains 14 residues. V lost 6 bases, J lost 7 bases, and 9 bases stayed unmatched. The germline CDR1 and CDR2 sequences are MDHEN and SYDVKM. The CDR3 loop is CASSAGTGLRGYTF. In DNA, the CDR3 is TGTGCCAGCAGCGCCGGGACAGGGTTGCGTGGCTACACCTTC.

The V gene is TRBV5-1, the J gene TRBJ1-4; D unresolved. CDR1 is SGHRS and CDR2 is YFSETQ in the germline V gene. CDR3 size: 15 residues. Trimming took off 2 bases at V and 0 bases at J, with 8 bases between the two ends. The chain's CDR3 is CASSFHSATNEKLFF. CDR3 DNA sequence: TGCGCCAGCAGCTTCCACAGTGCAACTAATGAAAAACTGTTTTTT.

The rearrangement uses TRBV9 and TRBJ1-5; TRBD1 matches 8 bases. V was clipped by 3 bases and J by 4 bases; unmatched bases: 6. Germline V gene sequence: CDR1 SGDLS, CDR2 YYNGEE. This CDR3 spans 15 amino acids. DNA for the CDR3: TGTGCCAGCAGCGAGCGACAGGGGAAAAATCAGCCCCAGCATTTT. It is translated as CASSERQGKNQPQHF.

This chain connects TRBV6-5 to TRBJ1-4; 9 bases fit TRBD1. The CDR3 totals 14 residues. Germline V gene data show CDR1 as MNHEY and CDR2 as SVGAGI. V lost 3 bases to trimming and J lost 7 bases; unmatched junction nucleotides: 3. The CDR3 bases are TGTGCCAGCAGTTATAGGGGACAGGGTGAAAAACTGTTTTTT. Translated, it gives CASSYRGQGEKLFF.

The CDR3 here is CASQWPMDSPLHF. The CDR3 nucleotides read TGTGCCAGCCAATGGCCCATGGATTCACCCCTCCACTTT. The chain recombines TRBV19 with TRBJ1-6; D unclear. CDR3 length: 13 amino acids. Per germline, CDR1 LNHDA and CDR2 SQIVND (reference sequence). V lost 9 bases to trimming and J lost 8 bases, with 14 bases between them.

The V call is TRBV11-2, the J call TRBJ2-7; TRBD1 might be the D (6 bases). The CDR3 runs 20 residues. Trimming cost V 0 bases and J 2 bases, with 26 bases left between them. CDR1 and CDR2 (germline): SGHAT, FQNNGV. This CDR3 is CASSLESSHGGRNVPYEQYF. DNA of the CDR3: TGTGCCAGCAGCTTAGAGTCCAGCCATGGGGGCAGGAATGTACCCTACGAGCAGTACTTC.

This clone came up once. This chain links TRBV5-1 with TRBJ2-1; 11 bases align to TRBD2. CDR1 and CDR2 from the germline V gene are SGHRS and YFSETQ. This CDR3 contains 17 residues. V trimming: 0 bases; J trimming: 3 bases; junction bases outside the gene matches: 5. In DNA, the CDR3 is TGCGCCAGCAGCTTGGAGGGACTAGCGGACAACTACAATGAGCAGTTCTTC. Protein: CASSLEGLADNYNEQFF.

In this sample, this clone turned up a few times. This rearrangement joins TRBV19 to TRBJ2-3, with D tentatively TRBD2 (5 bases). Germline CDR1 is LNHDA and CDR2 is SQIVND (reference sequence). The CDR3 sequence is 15 residues long. V lost 3 bases, J lost 2 bases, and 12 bases lay in between. The DNA for the CDR3 is TGTGCCAGTAGTATCGCCCCGGGATCCACAGATACGCAGTATTTT. The encoded protein is CASSIAPGSTDTQYF.

This clone came up many times. The chain recombines TRBV18 with TRBJ2-1; a weak D match, TRBD2 (6 bases). The CDR3 loop spans 15 amino acids. The germline V gene has CDR1 KGHSH and CDR2 LQKENI. V lost 3 bases and J lost 1, with 10 bases in between. CDR3 loop: CASSPRDVSYNEQFF. The CDR3 DNA is TGTGCCAGCTCACCGCGGGACGTATCCTACAATGAGCAGTTCTTC.